This TCR beta chain was recovered during a study of T cell changes during pregnancy in multiple sclerosis. Here immunoSEQ multiplex PCR was the method, and the copy in TCRdb shows in-frame clones only, minus some. The table includes approximately 69,000 clones, around nine tenths detected once. This CDR3 has 15 amino acids. The ends were cut back, 7 bases at V and 6 bases at J, with 18 bases in the middle. Germline V gene data show CDR1 as MDHEN and CDR2 as SYDVKM. This sample comprised peripheral blood, obtained in the second trimester of pregnancy. The V call is TRBV28, the J call TRBJ1-4; D is perhaps TRBD1 (5 bases). The receptor was isolated from a female donor in good health, enrolled as a control in a pregnancy study. CDR3 amino acids: CASIGRDGLDEKLFF. The DNA for the CDR3 is TGTGCCAGCATCGGGCGGGACGGTCTGGATGAAAAACTGTTTTTT.